The clone carrying this TCR beta chain was seen once. Clones were read by immunoSEQ multiplex PCR, and TCRdb kept only the in-frame ones, dropping some. This table holds 44,000 or so clones, nearly 95% found once. The CDR3 runs 17 residues. Germline V gene lookup returns CDR1 SGHRS and CDR2 YFSETQ. Losses at the gene ends were 1 base for V and 5 bases for J; bases not matched to a gene: 6. This sample was taken from a study of T cells in tuberculosis. Turning to the study itself: In South Africa, adults with active tuberculosis were compared with IGRA-negative and latently infected IGRA-positive adolescents.

Sequences were obtained from PBMCs. The genes are TRBV5-1 and TRBJ2-7; 16 bases line up with TRBD2. The sequence was collected from a donor between 10 and 35 years old with latent tuberculosis or without tuberculosis infection. The CDR3 DNA is TGCGCCAGCAGCTTGACCGGGACTAGCGGGGGGGCAGACGAGCAGTACTTC. Its translation: CASSLTGTSGGADEQYF.